Listed here are 13 T cell receptor beta chains from one sample, sequenced in a study of blood T cell repertoires in COVID-19. Measured with immunoSEQ multiplex PCR; TCRdb has only the in-frame clones, and not every one. The sample has tens of thousands of clones, around 90% seen once. The specimen sequenced was peripheral blood. Receptor source: a man in his forties or fifties with active COVID-19.

This chain connects TRBV7-2 to TRBJ2-1; the match to TRBD2 covers 13 bases. The length of the CDR3 is 18 residues. CDR1 is SGHTA and CDR2 is FQGNSA in the germline V gene. V shed 3 bases and J 0 bases; nucleotides not matched to a gene: 5. DNA for the CDR3: TGTGCCAGCAGCTTTCAGGGACTAGCGGGGACCTCCTACAATGAGCAGTTCTTC. Translated: CASSFQGLAGTSYNEQFF.

This chain connects TRBV27 to TRBJ2-1; D may be TRBD2 (5 bases). V was cut by 1 base and J by 5 bases, with 15 bases left in between. Germline V gives CDR1 MNHEY, CDR2 SMNVEV (reference sequence). This CDR3 spans 16 amino acids. The CDR3 DNA sequence: TGTGCCAGCAGTTTATACCCCGGGATAGCTAACAATGAGCAGTTCTTC. Amino acids: CASSLYPGIANNEQFF.

The table lists this clone with a count of one. This chain connects TRBV5-4 to TRBJ2-3, with 7 bases identical to TRBD2. The CDR3 is made up of 16 amino acids. V dropped 3 bases and J dropped 0; count of bases not matched to a gene: 7. Germline assignment: CDR1 SGHNT and CDR2 YYREEE (reference sequence). In DNA form, the CDR3 reads TGTGCCAGCAGCTCAGTAGCGGGTACTAGCACAGATACGCAGTATTTT. Amino acid sequence: CASSSVAGTSTDTQYF.

This chain joins TRBV6-5 and TRBJ1-1, with a weak D call TRBD1 (5 bases). CDR1 is MNHEY and CDR2 is SVGAGI in the germline V gene. This CDR3 contains 15 residues. Deletions cut 0 bases from V and 1 base from J, with 9 bases between. CDR3 bases: TGTGCCAGCAGTTACTCGAGACAGCCGAACACTGAAGCTTTCTTT. This translates into CASSYSRQPNTEAFF.

The chain joins TRBV5-5 to TRBJ2-3, with 7 bases that match TRBD2. V was clipped by 3 bases and J by 1 base; unmatched bases: 8. The CDR3 loop spans 16 amino acids. Germline assignment: CDR1 SGHKS and CDR2 YYEKEE (reference sequence). CDR3 DNA: TGTGCCAGCAGCTCCCTTCAGCGGGACGGCACAGATACGCAGTATTTT. It specifies CASSSLQRDGTDTQYF.

A remark on this clone: The same CDR3 can be traced to other DNA sequences in this sample. This chain uses TRBV21-1 with TRBJ2-7; TRBD1, the table's D call, was not compared with the DNA. TRBV21-1 is an annotated pseudogene. The CDR3 has 16 amino acids. CDR3 region: CASSKGGQGRNYEQYF. CDR3 nucleotides: TGTGCCAGCAGCAAAGGGGGACAGGGAAGAAACTACGAGCAGTACTTC.

The V and J genes are TRBV7-2 and TRBJ1-6; D is unresolved. The germline V and J ends were trimmed by 1 base and 10 bases, with 14 bases remaining between them. This CDR3 is built from 15 residues. CDR1 is SGHTA, CDR2 FQGNSA, per germline. The CDR3 DNA is TGTGCCAGCAGCTTAGTCACCTTAGGCGGGTCACCCCTCCACTTT. Translation: CASSLVTLGGSPLHF.

The chain has TRBV7-2 and TRBJ2-7, with TRBD2 as a possible D gene (5 bases). Germline V gene lookup returns CDR1 SGHTA and CDR2 FQGNSA. V lost 4 bases, J lost 3 bases, and 16 bases lay in between. The CDR3 sequence is 15 residues long. CDR3 residues: CASSSEPGFGYEQYF. In DNA, the CDR3 is TGTGCCAGCAGCTCAGAGCCGGGGTTCGGCTACGAGCAGTACTTC.

V and J are TRBV11-2 and TRBJ2-6, with TRBD2 matching over 14 bases. V lost 1 base, J lost 2 bases, and 4 bases stayed unmatched. In germline, CDR1 is SGHAT, CDR2 FQNNGV. There are 19 residues in the CDR3. The CDR3 here is CASSLGTSGRLTGANVLTF. CDR3 nucleotide sequence: TGTGCCAGCAGCTTAGGGACTAGCGGGAGGCTAACTGGGGCCAACGTCCTGACTTTC.

The chain employs TRBV5-1 and TRBJ1-4; 7 bases line up with TRBD1. This CDR3 has 17 residues. V gave up 4 bases and J gave up 8 bases; unmatched junction bases: 17. Germline V gene sequence: CDR1 SGHRS, CDR2 YFSETQ. As DNA, the CDR3 is TGCGCCAGCAGCCCGAACGGACAGGTTAACTTGGGGGAAAAACTGTTTTTT. This codes for CASSPNGQVNLGEKLFF.

This clone showed up just a few times. CDR3 bases: TGTGCCAGTCGGGACTCTGGGGCCAACGTCCTGACTTTC. As protein: CASRDSGANVLTF. The rearrangement joins TRBV7-8 to TRBJ2-6, with D possibly being TRBD2 (5 bases). There are 13 residues in the CDR3. Germline values: CDR1 SGHVS, CDR2 FQNEAQ. V lost 9 bases and J 0 bases, leaving 6 bases between the germline ends.

The chain is built from TRBV12-3 or TRBV12-4 and TRBJ2-3; D unresolved. CDR3 length: 13 residues. Deletions cut 3 bases from V and 0 bases from J, with 4 bases between. In DNA form, the CDR3 reads TGTGCCAGCAGTTTGCGGAGCACAGATACGCAGTATTTT. As protein: CASSLRSTDTQYF.

V and J are TRBV5-6 and TRBJ1-2; D remains ambiguous. Germline CDR1 is SGHDT and CDR2 is YYEEEE. V shed 4 bases and J shed 1 base, with 11 bases lying between them. The CDR3 loop spans 14 amino acids. The CDR3 spells CASSPRLGNYGYTF. The DNA for the CDR3 is TGTGCCAGCAGCCCGCGACTGGGTAACTATGGCTACACCTTC.